This paragraph reports one T cell receptor (beta chain). What it recognizes is unknown. The data are from a study of beta chain features in type 1 diabetes. On the study more broadly: Examination covered some 110,000,000 sorted cells spanning all samples. Study outcomes and limitations: Short templates might get an advantage during PCR, and this would be equal in patients and controls. Among patients with Type 1 diabetes, TCRB CDR3s were moderately but significantly shorter in every one of the four CD4+ subsets. Among patients, naive, central memory and Treg TCRB repertoires appeared more similar than among healthy donors.

This CDR3 has 15 amino acids. Trimming took off 0 bases at V and 2 bases at J, with 12 bases between the two ends. Germline CDR1 reads SGDLS; CDR2 reads YYNGEE. Since all of the isolated RNA was reverse transcribed, expressed TCRB transcripts were what got sequenced. Sequencing was performed with immunoSEQ multiplex PCR; in TCRdb, only in-frame clones are kept and a portion is missing. The sample consists of hundreds of thousands of clones, over 10% of them appearing once. Sequences were obtained from naive CD4+ T cells from blood. V is TRBV9 and J is TRBJ2-7; D unresolved. This clonotype originated in a man between 18 and 35 years old with type 1 diabetes. The CDR3 DNA sequence: TGTGCCAGCAGCGTAGGCTCGACTGACGCCTACGAGCAGTACTTC. This gives the protein CASSVGSTDAYEQYF. Drawing the rest from reference TRBV9 and TRBJ2-7, the complete variable domain is DSGVTQTPKHLITATGQRVTLRCSPRSGDLSVYWYQQSLDQGLQFLIQYYNGEERAKGNILERFSAQQFPDLHSELNLSSLELGDSALYFCASSVGSTDAYEQYFGPGTRLTVT.